This T cell receptor beta chain is from a study of cytomegalovirus exposure and HLA in healthy donors. Overall study findings and caveats: The study flagged about 150 TCR beta chains as cytomegalovirus-associated. Specificity for CMV antigens was confirmed in vitro for a few of the CMV-associated chains.

The protocol was immunoSEQ multiplex PCR, while the TCRdb copy is restricted to in-frame clones and leaves out a portion. The sample has about 160,000 clones, 89% seen once. CDR1 is SQVTM, CDR2 ANQGSEA, per germline. With 4 bases removed from V and 0 bases from J, the gap between germline ends came to 10 bases. This CDR3 comprises 14 residues. Turning to this clone: Its antigen is unidentified.

This clonotype was obtained from a woman between 18 and 29 years old in good health and CMV-seropositive. Sequencing was done on a sample of PBMCs. The rearrangement uses TRBV29-1 and TRBJ1-3; D remains ambiguous. The DNA of the CDR3 is TGCAGCGTTGCGCCAGATACCTCTGGAAACACCATATATTTT. Translation: CSVAPDTSGNTIYF.